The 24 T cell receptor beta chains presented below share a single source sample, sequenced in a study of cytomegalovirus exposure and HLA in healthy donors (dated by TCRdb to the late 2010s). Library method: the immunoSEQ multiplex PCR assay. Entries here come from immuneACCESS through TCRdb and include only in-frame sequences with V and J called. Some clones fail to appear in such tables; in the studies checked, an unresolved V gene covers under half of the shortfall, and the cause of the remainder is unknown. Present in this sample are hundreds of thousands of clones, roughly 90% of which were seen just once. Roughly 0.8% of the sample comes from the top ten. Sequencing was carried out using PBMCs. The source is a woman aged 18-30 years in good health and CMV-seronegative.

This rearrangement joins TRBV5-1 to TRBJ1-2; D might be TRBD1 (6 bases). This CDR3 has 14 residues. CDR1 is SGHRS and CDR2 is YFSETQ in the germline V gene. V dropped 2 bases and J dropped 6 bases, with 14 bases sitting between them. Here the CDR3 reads CASSLQGMDNGYTF. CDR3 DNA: TGCGCCAGCAGCTTACAGGGTATGGACAATGGCTACACCTTC.

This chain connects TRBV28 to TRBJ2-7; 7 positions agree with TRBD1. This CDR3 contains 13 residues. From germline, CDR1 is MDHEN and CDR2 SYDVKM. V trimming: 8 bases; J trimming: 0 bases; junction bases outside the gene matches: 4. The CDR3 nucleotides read TGTGCCAGCCTACAGGGGAGCTCCTACGAGCAGTACTTC. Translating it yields CASLQGSSYEQYF.

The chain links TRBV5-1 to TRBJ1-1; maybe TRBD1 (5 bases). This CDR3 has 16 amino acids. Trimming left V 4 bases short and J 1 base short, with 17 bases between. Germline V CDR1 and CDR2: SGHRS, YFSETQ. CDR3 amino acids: CASSPEDRLRNTEAFF. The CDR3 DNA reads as TGCGCCAGCAGCCCAGAAGACAGACTCCGGAACACTGAAGCTTTCTTT.

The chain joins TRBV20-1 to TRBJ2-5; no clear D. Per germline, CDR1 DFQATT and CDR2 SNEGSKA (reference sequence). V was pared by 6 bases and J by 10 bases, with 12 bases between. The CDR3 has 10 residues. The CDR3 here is CSAPSYDQYF. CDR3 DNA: TGCAGTGCCCCCAGTTATGACCAGTACTTC.

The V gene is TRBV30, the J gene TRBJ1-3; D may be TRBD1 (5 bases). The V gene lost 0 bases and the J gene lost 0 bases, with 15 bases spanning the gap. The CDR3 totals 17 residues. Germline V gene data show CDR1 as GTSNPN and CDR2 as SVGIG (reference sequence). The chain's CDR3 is CAWSVYRQGGSGNTIYF. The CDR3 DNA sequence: TGTGCCTGGAGTGTTTATCGGCAGGGTGGCTCTGGAAACACCATATATTTT.

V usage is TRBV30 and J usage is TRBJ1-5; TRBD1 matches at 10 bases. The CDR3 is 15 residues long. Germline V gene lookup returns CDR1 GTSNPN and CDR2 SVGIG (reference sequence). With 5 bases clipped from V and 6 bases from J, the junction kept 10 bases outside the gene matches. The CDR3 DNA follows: TGTGCCTGGCACCCCGGGACAGGGGTCAGTCAGCCCCAGCATTTT. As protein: CAWHPGTGVSQPQHF.

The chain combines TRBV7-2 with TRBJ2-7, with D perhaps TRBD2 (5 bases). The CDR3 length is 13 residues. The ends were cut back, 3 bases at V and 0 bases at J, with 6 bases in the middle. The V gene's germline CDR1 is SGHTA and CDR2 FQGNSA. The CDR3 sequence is CASSFTSSYEQYF. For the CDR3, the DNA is TGTGCCAGCAGCTTTACTAGCTCCTACGAGCAGTACTTC.

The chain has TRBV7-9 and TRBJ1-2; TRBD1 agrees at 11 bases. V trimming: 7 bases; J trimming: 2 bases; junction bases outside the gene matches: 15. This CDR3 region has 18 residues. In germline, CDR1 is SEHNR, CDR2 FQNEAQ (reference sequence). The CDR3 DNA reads TGTGCCAGCACCCCTTTAAGGGGACAGGGGGGGGAGAACTATGGCTACACCTTC. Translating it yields CASTPLRGQGGENYGYTF. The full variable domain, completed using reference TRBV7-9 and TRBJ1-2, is DTGVSQNPRHKITKRGQNVTFRCDPISEHNRLYWYRQTLGQGPEFLTYFQNEAQLEKSRLLSDRFSAERPKGSFSTLEIQRTEQGDSAMYLCASTPLRGQGGENYGYTFGSGTRLTVV.

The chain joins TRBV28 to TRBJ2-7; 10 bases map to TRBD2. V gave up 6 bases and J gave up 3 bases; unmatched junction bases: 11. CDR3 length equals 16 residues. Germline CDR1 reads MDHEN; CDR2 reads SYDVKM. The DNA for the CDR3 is TGTGCCAGCAGACTGCGGGGGAGCGGGAGGGACTACGAGCAGTACTTC. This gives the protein CASRLRGSGRDYEQYF.

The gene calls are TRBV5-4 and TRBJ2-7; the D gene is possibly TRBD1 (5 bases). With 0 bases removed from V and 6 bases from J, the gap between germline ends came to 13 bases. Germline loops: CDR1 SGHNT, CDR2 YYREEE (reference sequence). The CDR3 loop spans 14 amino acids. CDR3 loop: CASSLAGQGSEQYF. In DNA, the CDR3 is TGTGCCAGCAGCTTGGCCGGACAAGGCTCCGAGCAGTACTTC.

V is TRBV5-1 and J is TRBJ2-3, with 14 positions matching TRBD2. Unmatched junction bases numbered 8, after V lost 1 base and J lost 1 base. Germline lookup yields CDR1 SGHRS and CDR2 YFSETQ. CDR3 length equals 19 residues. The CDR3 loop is CASSLKGTSGSTGTDTQYF. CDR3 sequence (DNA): TGCGCCAGCAGCTTGAAAGGGACTAGCGGGAGTACGGGCACAGATACGCAGTATTTT. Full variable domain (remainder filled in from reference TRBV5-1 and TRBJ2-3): KAGVTQTPRYLIKTRGQQVTLSCSPISGHRSVSWYQQTPGQGLQFLFEYFSETQRNKGNFPGRFSGRQFSNSRSEMNVSTLELGDSALYLCASSLKGTSGSTGTDTQYFGPGTRLTVL.

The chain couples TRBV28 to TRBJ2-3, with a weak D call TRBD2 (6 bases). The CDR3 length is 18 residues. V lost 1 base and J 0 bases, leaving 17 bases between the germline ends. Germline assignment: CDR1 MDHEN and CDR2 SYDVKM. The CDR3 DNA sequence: TGTGCCAGCAGTTTATCTCTTGAGGGAGGCCCTAGCACAGATACGCAGTATTTT. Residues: CASSLSLEGGPSTDTQYF.

The CDR3 DNA reads as TGTGCCAGCAGCCCTACAATGGACTTCCTATCCACAGATACGCAGTATTTT. It yields the protein CASSPTMDFLSTDTQYF. This chain connects TRBV4-2 to TRBJ2-3, with a weak D call TRBD2 (5 bases). V lost 4 bases and J 2 bases, leaving 19 bases between the germline ends. The length of the CDR3 is 17 residues. CDR1 and CDR2 from the germline V gene are LGHNA and YNFKEQ.

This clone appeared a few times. The CDR3 loop is CASSSGQGYEQYF. The CDR3 DNA follows: TGTGCCAGCAGCTCGGGACAGGGCTACGAGCAGTACTTC. This chain joins TRBV9 and TRBJ2-7; 9 bases are a match to TRBD1. V shed 4 bases, J shed 3 bases, and the junction held 2 bases outside the gene matches. Germline assignment: CDR1 SGDLS and CDR2 YYNGEE. This CDR3 comprises 13 residues.

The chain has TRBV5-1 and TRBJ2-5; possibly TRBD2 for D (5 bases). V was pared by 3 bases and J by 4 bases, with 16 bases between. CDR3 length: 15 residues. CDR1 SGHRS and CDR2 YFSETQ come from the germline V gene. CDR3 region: CASSSTGRTGETQYF. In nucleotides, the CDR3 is TGCGCCAGCAGCTCCACGGGAAGGACCGGAGAGACCCAGTACTTC.

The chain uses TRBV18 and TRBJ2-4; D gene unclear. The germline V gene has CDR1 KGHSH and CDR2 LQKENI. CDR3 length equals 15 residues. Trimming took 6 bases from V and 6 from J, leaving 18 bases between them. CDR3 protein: CASSPLDSGGNIQYF. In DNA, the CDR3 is TGTGCCAGCTCTCCGCTTGACTCTGGTGGAAACATTCAGTACTTC.

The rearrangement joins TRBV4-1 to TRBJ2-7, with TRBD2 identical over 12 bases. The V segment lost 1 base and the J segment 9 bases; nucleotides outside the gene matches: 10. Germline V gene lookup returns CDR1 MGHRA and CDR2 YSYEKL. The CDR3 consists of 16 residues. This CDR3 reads CASSQGSSGRENTQYF. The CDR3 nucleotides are TGCGCCAGCAGCCAAGGGTCTAGCGGGAGGGAAAATACGCAGTACTTC.

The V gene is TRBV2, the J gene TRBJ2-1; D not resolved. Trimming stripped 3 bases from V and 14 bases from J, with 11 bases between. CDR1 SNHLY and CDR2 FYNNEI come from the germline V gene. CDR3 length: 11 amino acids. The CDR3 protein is CASSELQMKFF. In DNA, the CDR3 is TGTGCCAGCAGTGAGTTGCAGATGAAGTTCTTC.

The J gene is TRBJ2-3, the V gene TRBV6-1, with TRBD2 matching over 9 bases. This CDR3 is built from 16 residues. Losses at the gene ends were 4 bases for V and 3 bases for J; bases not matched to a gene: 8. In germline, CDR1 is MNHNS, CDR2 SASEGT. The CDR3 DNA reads TGTGCCAGCAGTGGGGTAGCGGGAGTTGGAACAGATACGCAGTATTTT. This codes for CASSGVAGVGTDTQYF.

CDR3 sequence (DNA): TGTGCCAGCAGCCAGCCGGTAGGGGCCCAAGAGACCCAGTACTTC. Translation: CASSQPVGAQETQYF. V and J are TRBV7-9 and TRBJ2-5, with a weak D call TRBD1 (5 bases). Trimming shortened V by 5 bases and J by 1 base, and 14 bases separated the two germline ends. This CDR3 contains 15 residues. In germline, CDR1 is SEHNR, CDR2 FQNEAQ (reference sequence).

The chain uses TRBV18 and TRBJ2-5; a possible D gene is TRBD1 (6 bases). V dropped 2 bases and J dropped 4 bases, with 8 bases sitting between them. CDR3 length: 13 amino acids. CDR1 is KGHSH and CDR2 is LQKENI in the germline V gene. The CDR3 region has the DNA TGTGCCAGCTCACCAAACAGGGTAGAGACCCAGTACTTC. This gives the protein CASSPNRVETQYF.

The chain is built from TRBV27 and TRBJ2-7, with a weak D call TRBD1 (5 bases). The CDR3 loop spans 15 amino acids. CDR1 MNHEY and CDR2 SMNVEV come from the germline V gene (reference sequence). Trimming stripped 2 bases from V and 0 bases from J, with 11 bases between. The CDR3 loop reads CASSLGRALSYEQYF. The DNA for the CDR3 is TGTGCCAGCAGTTTAGGCAGGGCCCTCTCCTACGAGCAGTACTTC.

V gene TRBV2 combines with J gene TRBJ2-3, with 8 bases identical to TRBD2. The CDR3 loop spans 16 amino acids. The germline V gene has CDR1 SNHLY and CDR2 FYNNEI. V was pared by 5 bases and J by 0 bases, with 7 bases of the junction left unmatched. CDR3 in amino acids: CASSPRLALSTDTQYF. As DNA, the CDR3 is TGTGCCAGCAGTCCCAGACTAGCGCTAAGCACAGATACGCAGTATTTT.

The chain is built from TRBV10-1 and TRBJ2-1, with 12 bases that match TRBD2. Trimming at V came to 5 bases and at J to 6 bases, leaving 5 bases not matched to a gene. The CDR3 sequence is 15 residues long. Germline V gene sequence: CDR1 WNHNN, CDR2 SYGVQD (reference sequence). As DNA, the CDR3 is TGCGCCAGCAGTTCTAGCGGGAGGGCCATCAATGAGCAGTTCTTC. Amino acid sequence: CASSSSGRAINEQFF.